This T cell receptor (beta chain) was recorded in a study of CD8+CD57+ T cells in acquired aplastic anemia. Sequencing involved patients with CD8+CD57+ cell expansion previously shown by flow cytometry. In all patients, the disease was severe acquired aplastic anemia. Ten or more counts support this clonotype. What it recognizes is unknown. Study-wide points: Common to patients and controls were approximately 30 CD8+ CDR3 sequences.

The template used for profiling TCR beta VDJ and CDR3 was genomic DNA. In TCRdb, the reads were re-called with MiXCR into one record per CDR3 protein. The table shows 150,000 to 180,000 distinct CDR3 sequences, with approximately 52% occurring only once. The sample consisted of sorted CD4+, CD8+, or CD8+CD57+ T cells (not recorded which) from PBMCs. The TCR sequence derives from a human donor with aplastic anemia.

CDR3 in DNA: TGTGCCACCAGCAGCCGGGACAGCTCCTACGAGCAGTACTTC. Residues: CATSSRDSSYEQYF. The chain employs TRBV15 and TRBJ2-7; 7 nucleotides line up with TRBD1. After removal of 3 bases from V and 0 bases from J, the junction contained 2 bases not matched to a gene. In germline, CDR1 is LNHNV, CDR2 YYDKDF (reference sequence). The CDR3 contains 14 residues. Based on the CDR3 plus reference TRBV15 and TRBJ2-7, the full variable domain is DAMVIQNPRYQVTQFGKPVTLSCSQTLNHNVMYWYQQKSSQAPKLLFHYYDKDFNNEADTPDNFQSRRPNTSFCFLDIRSPGLGDTAMYLCATSSRDSSYEQYFGPGTRLTVT.